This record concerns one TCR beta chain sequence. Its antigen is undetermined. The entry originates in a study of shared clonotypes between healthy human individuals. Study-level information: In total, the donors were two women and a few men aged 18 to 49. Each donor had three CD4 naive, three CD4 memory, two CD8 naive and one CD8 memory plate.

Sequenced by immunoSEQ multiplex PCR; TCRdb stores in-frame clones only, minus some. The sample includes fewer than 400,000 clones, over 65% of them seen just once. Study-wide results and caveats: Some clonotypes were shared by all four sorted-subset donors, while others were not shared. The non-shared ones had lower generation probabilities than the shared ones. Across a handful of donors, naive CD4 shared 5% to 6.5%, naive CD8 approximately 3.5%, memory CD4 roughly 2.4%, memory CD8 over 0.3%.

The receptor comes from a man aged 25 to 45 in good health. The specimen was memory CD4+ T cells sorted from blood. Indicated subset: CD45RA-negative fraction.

The CDR3 bases are TGCGCCAGCAGGGACGCGGGGGCCAATGAGCAGTTCTTC. Translation: CASRDAGANEQFF. This chain joins TRBV10-1 and TRBJ2-1; maybe TRBD2 (7 bases). Trimming removed 6 bases from V and 6 bases from J, with 12 bases in between. The CDR3 is 13 residues long. CDR1 WNHNN and CDR2 SYGVQD come from the germline V gene (reference sequence).